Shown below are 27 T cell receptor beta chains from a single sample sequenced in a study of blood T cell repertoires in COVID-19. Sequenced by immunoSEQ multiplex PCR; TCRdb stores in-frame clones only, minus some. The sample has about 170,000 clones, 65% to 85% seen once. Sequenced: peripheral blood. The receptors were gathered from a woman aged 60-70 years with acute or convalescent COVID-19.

In nucleotides, the CDR3 is TGTGCCAGCAGCTTAGCAAGGGGGATCGACTATGGCTACACCTTC. This gives the protein CASSLARGIDYGYTF. This chain links TRBV7-9 with TRBJ1-2; D may be TRBD1 (6 bases). The germline V and J ends were trimmed by 0 bases and 3 bases, with 11 bases remaining between them. Germline V lookup: CDR1 SEHNR, CDR2 FQNEAQ (reference sequence). CDR3 length: 15 residues.

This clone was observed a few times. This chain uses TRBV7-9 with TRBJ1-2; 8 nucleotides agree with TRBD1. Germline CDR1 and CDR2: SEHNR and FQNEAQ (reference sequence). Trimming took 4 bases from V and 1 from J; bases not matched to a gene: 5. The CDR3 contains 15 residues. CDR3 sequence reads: CASSSSDRDNYGYTF. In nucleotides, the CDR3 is TGTGCCAGCAGCTCCTCGGACAGGGATAACTATGGCTACACCTTC.

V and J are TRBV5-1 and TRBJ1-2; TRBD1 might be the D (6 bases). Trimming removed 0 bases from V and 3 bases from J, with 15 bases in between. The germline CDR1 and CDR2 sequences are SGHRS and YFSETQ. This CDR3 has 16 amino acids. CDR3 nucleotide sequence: TGCGCCAGCAGCTTGGCATTCAGGGGAGAGGACTATGGCTACACCTTC. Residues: CASSLAFRGEDYGYTF.

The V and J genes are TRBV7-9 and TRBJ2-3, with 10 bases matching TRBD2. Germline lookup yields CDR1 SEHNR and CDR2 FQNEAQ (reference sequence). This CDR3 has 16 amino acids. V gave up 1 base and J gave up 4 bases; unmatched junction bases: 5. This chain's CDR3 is CASSLDSGGASDTQYF. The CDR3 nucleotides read TGTGCCAGCAGCTTAGACAGCGGGGGGGCCTCAGATACGCAGTATTTT.

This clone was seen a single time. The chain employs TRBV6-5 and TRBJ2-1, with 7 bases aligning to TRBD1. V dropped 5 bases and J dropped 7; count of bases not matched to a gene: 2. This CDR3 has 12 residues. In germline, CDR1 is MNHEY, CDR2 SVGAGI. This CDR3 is CASSPGGNEQFF. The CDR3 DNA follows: TGTGCCAGCAGTCCAGGGGGAAATGAGCAGTTCTTC.

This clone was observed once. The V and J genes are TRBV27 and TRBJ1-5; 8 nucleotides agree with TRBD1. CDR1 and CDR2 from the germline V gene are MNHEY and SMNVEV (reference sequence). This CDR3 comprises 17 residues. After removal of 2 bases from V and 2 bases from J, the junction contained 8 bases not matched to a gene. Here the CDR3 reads CASSLRTGQGGNQPQHF. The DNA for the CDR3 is TGTGCCAGCAGTTTACGGACAGGGCAGGGGGGCAATCAGCCCCAGCATTTT.

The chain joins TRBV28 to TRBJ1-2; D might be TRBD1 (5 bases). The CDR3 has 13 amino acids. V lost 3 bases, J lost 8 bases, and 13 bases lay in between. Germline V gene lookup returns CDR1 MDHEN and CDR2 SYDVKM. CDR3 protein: CASSFSGAGGYTF. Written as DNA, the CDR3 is TGTGCCAGCAGTTTCAGCGGGGCAGGCGGCTACACCTTC.

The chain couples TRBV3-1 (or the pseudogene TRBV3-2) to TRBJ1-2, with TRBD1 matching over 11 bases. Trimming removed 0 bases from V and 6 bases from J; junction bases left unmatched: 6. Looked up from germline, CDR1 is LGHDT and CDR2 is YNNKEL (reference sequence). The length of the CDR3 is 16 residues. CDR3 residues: CASSQERTGGRNGYTF. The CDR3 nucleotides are TGTGCCAGCAGCCAAGAGAGGACAGGGGGCAGGAATGGCTACACCTTC.

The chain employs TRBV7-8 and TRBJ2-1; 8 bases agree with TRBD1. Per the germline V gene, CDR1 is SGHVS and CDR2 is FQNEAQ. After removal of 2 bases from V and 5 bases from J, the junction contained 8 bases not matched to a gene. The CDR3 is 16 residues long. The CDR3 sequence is CASSLIRGTGNNEQFF. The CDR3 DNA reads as TGTGCCAGCAGCTTAATCAGGGGGACAGGTAACAATGAGCAGTTCTTC. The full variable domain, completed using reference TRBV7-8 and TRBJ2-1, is GAGVSQSPRYKVAKRGQDVALRCDPISGHVSLFWYQQALGQGPEFLTYFQNEAQLDKSGLPSDRFFAERPEGSVSTLKIQRTQQEDSAVYLCASSLIRGTGNNEQFFGPGTRLTVL.

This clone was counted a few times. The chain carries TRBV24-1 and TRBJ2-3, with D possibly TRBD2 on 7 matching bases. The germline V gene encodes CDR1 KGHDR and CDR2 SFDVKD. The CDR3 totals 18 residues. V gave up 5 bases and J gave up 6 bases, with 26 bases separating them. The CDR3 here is CATSAPKGGASIMDTQYF. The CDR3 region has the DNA TGTGCCACCAGTGCCCCTAAGGGGGGGGCTTCGATTATGGATACGCAGTATTTT.

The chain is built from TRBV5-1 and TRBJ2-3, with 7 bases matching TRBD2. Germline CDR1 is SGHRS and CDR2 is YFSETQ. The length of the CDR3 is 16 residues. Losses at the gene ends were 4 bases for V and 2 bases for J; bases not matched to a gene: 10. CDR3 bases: TGCGCCAGCAGCGCTGGGGGTAGCGGGTCCACAGATACGCAGTATTTT. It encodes CASSAGGSGSTDTQYF.

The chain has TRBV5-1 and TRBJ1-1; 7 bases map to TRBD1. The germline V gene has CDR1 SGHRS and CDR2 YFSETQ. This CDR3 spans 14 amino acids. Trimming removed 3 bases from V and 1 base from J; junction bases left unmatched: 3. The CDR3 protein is CASSSGTENTEAFF. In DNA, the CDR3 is TGCGCCAGCAGCTCCGGGACAGAGAACACTGAAGCTTTCTTT.

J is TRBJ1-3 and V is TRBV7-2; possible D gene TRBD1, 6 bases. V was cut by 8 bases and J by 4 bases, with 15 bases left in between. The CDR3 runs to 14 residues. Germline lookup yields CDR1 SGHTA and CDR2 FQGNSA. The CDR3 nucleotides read TGTGCCAGCCTCTTGGGGGGGCCAGGAAACACCATATATTTT. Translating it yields CASLLGGPGNTIYF.

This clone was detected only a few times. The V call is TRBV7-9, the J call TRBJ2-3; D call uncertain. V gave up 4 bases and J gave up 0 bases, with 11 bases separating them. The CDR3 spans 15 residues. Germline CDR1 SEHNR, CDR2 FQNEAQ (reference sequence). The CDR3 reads CASSSLGTSTDTQYF. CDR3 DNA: TGTGCCAGCAGCTCGCTGGGCACTAGCACAGATACGCAGTATTTT.

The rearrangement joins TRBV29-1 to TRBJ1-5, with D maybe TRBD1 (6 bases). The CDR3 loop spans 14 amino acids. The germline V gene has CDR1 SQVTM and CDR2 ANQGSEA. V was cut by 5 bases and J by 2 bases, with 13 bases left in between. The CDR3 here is CSVSTGHGNQPQHF. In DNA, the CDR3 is TGCAGCGTTTCAACGGGACACGGCAATCAGCCCCAGCATTTT. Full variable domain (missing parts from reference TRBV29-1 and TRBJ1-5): SAVISQKPSRDICQRGTSLTIQCQVDSQVTMMFWYRQQPGQSLTLIATANQGSEATYESGFVIDKFPISRPNLTFSTLTVSNMSPEDSSIYLCSVSTGHGNQPQHFGDGTRLSIL.

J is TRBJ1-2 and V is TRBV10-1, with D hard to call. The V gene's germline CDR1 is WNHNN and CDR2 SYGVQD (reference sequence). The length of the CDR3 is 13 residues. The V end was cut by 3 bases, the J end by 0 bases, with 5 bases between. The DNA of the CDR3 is TGCGCCAGCAGTGAATACACTAACTATGGCTACACCTTC. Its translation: CASSEYTNYGYTF.

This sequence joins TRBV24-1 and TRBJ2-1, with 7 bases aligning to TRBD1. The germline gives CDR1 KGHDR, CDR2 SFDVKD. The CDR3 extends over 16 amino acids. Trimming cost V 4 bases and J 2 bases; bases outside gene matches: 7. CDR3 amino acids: CATSDPTGTAYNEQFF. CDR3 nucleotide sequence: TGTGCCACCAGTGACCCAACCGGGACAGCCTACAATGAGCAGTTCTTC.

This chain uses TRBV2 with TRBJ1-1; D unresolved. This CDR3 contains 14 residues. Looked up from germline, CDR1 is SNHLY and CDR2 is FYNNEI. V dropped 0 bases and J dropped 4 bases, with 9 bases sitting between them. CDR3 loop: CASSEARGGTEAFF. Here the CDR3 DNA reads TGTGCCAGCAGTGAAGCACGGGGTGGCACTGAAGCTTTCTTT.

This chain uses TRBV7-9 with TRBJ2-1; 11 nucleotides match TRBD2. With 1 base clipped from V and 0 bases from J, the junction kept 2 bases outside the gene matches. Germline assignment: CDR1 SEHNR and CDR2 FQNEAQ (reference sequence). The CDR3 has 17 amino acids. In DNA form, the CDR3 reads TGTGCCAGCAGCTTAGTTACTAGCGGGGGCTCCTACAATGAGCAGTTCTTC. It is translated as CASSLVTSGGSYNEQFF. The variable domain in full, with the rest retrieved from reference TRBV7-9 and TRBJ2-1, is DTGVSQNPRHKITKRGQNVTFRCDPISEHNRLYWYRQTLGQGPEFLTYFQNEAQLEKSRLLSDRFSAERPKGSFSTLEIQRTEQGDSAMYLCASSLVTSGGSYNEQFFGPGTRLTVL.

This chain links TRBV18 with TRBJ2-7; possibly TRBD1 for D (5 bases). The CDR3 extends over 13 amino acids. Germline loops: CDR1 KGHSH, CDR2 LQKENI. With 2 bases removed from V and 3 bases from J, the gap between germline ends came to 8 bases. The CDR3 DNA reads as TGTGCCAGCTCACCAGACAGCATCTACGAGCAGTACTTC. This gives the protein CASSPDSIYEQYF.

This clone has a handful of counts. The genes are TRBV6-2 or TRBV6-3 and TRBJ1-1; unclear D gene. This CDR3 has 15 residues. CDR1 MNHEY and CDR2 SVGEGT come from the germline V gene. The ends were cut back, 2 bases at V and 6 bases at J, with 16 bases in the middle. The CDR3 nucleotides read TGTGCCAGCAGTTACCCAACACAGTGGTCCGCTGAAGCTTTCTTT. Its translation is CASSYPTQWSAEAFF.

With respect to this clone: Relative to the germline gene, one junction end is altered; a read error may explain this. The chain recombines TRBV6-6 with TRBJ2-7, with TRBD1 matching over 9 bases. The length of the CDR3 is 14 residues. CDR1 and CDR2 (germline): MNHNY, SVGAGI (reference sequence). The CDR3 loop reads CASRYSDRGNEQYF. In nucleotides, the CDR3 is TGTGCCAGCAGGTACTCGGACAGGGGCAACGAGCAGTACTTC.

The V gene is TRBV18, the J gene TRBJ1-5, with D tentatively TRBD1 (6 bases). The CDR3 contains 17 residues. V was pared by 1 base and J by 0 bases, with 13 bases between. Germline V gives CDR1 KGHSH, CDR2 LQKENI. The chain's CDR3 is CASSPLGQTNSNQPQHF. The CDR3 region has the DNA TGTGCCAGCTCACCACTAGGACAGACGAATAGCAATCAGCCCCAGCATTTT.

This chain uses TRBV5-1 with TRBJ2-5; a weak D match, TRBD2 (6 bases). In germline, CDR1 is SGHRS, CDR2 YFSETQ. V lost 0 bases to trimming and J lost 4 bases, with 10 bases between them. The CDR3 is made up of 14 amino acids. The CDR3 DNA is TGCGCCAGCAGCTTGGTGGCGGGGTTAGAGACCCAGTACTTC. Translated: CASSLVAGLETQYF. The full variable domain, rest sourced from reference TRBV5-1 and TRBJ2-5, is KAGVTQTPRYLIKTRGQQVTLSCSPISGHRSVSWYQQTPGQGLQFLFEYFSETQRNKGNFPGRFSGRQFSNSRSEMNVSTLELGDSALYLCASSLVAGLETQYFGPGTRLLVL.

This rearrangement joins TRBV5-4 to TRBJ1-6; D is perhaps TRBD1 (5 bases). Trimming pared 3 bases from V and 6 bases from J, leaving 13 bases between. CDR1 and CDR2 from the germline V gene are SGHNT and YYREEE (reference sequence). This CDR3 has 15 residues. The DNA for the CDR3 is TGTGCCAGCAGCTCTAAACAGGCTTCTAATTCACCCCTCCACTTT. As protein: CASSSKQASNSPLHF. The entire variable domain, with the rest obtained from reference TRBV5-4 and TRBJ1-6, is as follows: ETGVTQSPTHLIKTRGQQVTLRCSSQSGHNTVSWYQQALGQGPQFIFQYYREEENGRGNFPPRFSGLQFPNYSSELNVNALELDDSALYLCASSSKQASNSPLHFGNGTRLTVT.

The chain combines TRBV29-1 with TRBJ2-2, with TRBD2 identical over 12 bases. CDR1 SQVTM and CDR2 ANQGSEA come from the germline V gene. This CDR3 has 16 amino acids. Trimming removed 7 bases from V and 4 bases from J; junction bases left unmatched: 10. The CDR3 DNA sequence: TGCAGCGCCGATCTACCTAGCGGGGGGGGCACCGGGGAGCTGTTTTTT. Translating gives CSADLPSGGGTGELFF.

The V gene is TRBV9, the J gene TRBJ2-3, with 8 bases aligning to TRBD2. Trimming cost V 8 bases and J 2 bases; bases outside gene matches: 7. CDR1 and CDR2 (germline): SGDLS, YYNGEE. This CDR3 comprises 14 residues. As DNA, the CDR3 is TGTGCCAGTGGACGGGGGGGCGTCACAGATACGCAGTATTTT. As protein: CASGRGGVTDTQYF.